The rows below give T cell receptor beta chains drawn from one sample of a study of STAT3 mutations in large granular lymphocyte leukemia. Libraries were prepared by immunoSEQ multiplex PCR; TCRdb keeps only in-frame clonotypes and omits some of them. Among about 6,000 clones, approximately 35% were seen once, and the ten largest hold about a sixth. Input material: peripheral blood mononuclear cells. The receptors derive from a woman between 40 and 50 years old with T-cell large granular lymphocyte leukemia. Some clones in this sample may be carry-over from other donors' samples. Each CDR3 is given with its conserved first and last residue. A D gene is named only where the DNA matches it firmly. The listing skips clone size in some rows; elsewhere it reads once, few, many or a size class.

v_call	cdr3_length	d_call	j_call	clone_size	cdr3_nt	cdr3_aa
TRBV29-1	13	TRBD1	TRBJ2-7	few	TGCAGCGTTGTAAGGGACAGTACCTACGAGCAGTACTTC	CSVVRDSTYEQYF
TRBV29-1	13	TRBD1	TRBJ2-7	NA	TGCAGCGTTAAAGGACAGGGAGTCTACGAGCAGTACTTC	CSVKGQGVYEQYF
TRBV18	15	TRBD1	TRBJ2-7	few	TGTGCCAGCTCACTCCTGGACAGGGCGGGGTACGAGCAGTACTTC	CASSLLDRAGYEQYF
TRBV7-8	15	NA	TRBJ1-1	few	TGTGCCAGCAGCTTATCCGGGCCCATGAACACTGAAGCTTTCTTT	CASSLSGPMNTEAFF
TRBV27	14	NA	TRBJ1-4	NA	TGTGCCAGCAGTTTATGGGAGGGGGGCGAAAAACTGTTTTTT	CASSLWEGGEKLFF
TRBV6-5	15	TRBD1	TRBJ1-4	once	TGTGCCAGCAGCCGGGGGACAGGGGGAACCTCAAAACTGTTTTTT	CASSRGTGGTSKLFF
TRBV18	18	TRBD2	TRBJ2-4	NA	TGTGCCAGCTCACCGGGGCTAGCGGGGGGGCCTGTCAAAAACATTCAGTACTTC	CASSPGLAGGPVKNIQYF
TRBV5-4	14	TRBD2	TRBJ2-7	few	TGTGCCAGCAGCTTGGGTAGCGGGGGTTACGAGCAGTACTTC	CASSLGSGGYEQYF
TRBV6-5	13	NA	TRBJ2-5	NA	TGTGCCAGCAGTTACTCGGCGGGGGAGACCCAGTACTTC	CASSYSAGETQYF
TRBV7-6	15	NA	TRBJ2-7	NA	TGTGCCAGCAGCTTAGTGCGGGACAAAGCCTACGAGCAGTACTTC	CASSLVRDKAYEQYF
TRBV18	16	TRBD1	TRBJ1-1	NA	TGTGCCAGCTCACCGCTGGTAAGGGGGCGAAACACTGAAGCTTTCTTT	CASSPLVRGRNTEAFF
TRBV18	13	NA	TRBJ1-1	few	TGTGCCAGCTCACCTGGGGAGGGGACTGAAGCTTTCTTT	CASSPGEGTEAFF
TRBV6-5	15	TRBD2	TRBJ2-7	few	TGTGCCAGCAGTTGGGGACTAGCCCCGGGCGGCGAGCAGTACTTC	CASSWGLAPGGEQYF
TRBV6-6	15	NA	TRBJ1-3	few	TGTGCCAGCACCCTACAAGGGGGATCTGGAAACACCATATATTTT	CASTLQGGSGNTIYF
TRBV2	14	NA	TRBJ1-2	NA	TGTGCCAGCTCGGGGAGGGCCGAGGGGTATGGCTACACCTTC	CASSGRAEGYGYTF
TRBV2	12	NA	TRBJ2-7	few	TGTGCCAGCAAACAGGGTTCAAACGAGCAGTACTTC	CASKQGSNEQYF
TRBV30	15	NA	TRBJ2-1	few	TGTGCCTGGAGGTCCGGCAGGGACTCCTACAATGAGCAGTTCTTC	CAWRSGRDSYNEQFF
TRBV21-1	13	NA	TRBJ1-2	NA	TGTGCCAGCAAAGGAGCGGGTCTTTATGGCTACACCTTC	CASKGAGLYGYTF
TRBV18	14	NA	TRBJ1-5	NA	TGTGCCAGCTCACCCCCAGGGGAGTATCAGCCCCAGCATTTT	CASSPPGEYQPQHF
TRBV7-3	16	NA	TRBJ1-1	few	TGTGCCAGCAGTCTAAGGGCTGATCCTATGAACACTGAAGCTTTCTTT	CASSLRADPMNTEAFF
TRBV9	16	TRBD1	TRBJ2-5	NA	TGTGCCAGCAGCGTAGTAGCCGGGACAGGGGGGGAGACCCAGTACTTC	CASSVVAGTGGETQYF
TRBV7-8	13	NA	TRBJ1-2	few	TGTGCCAGCAGTCAAGACGGACAGAGTGGCTACACCTTC	CASSQDGQSGYTF
TRBV30	13	NA	TRBJ1-5	few	TGTGCCTGGAGTTCTTGGTACAATCAGCCCCAGCATTTT	CAWSSWYNQPQHF
TRBV27	16	NA	TRBJ1-2	few	TGTGCCAGCAGTGATAAACAGGGACACCCGTTCTATGGCTACACCTTC	CASSDKQGHPFYGYTF
TRBV19	16	NA	TRBJ1-3	NA	TGTGCCAGTAGTATCCCAGCTGGCTACTCTGGAAACACCATATATTTT	CASSIPAGYSGNTIYF
TRBV2	14	TRBD1	TRBJ1-2	NA	TGTGCCAGCACTACGGCAGGGGGTATCTATGGCTACACCTTC	CASTTAGGIYGYTF
TRBV7-9	13	NA	TRBJ2-1	NA	TGTGCCAGCAGCTTAGCAGGTGGCAGGGAGCAGTTCTTC	CASSLAGGREQFF
TRBV29-1	14	NA	TRBJ1-1	few	TGCAGCGTCGAAAATCAGGAGGCGAACACTGAAGCTTTCTTT	CSVENQEANTEAFF
TRBV28	14	NA	TRBJ2-7	NA	TGTGCCAGCAGCTCGTGGTTCGGCTACTACGAGCAGTACTTC	CASSSWFGYYEQYF
TRBV7-9	8	NA	TRBJ2-5	few	TGTGCCAGCAGCTTAGATAACTTC	CASSLDNF
TRBV6-5	12	NA	TRBJ2-1	few	TGTGCCAGCAGTTACTCCGGGGGTGAGCAGTTCTTC	CASSYSGGEQFF
TRBV30	14	NA	TRBJ1-2	NA	TGTGCCTGGAGCGCGCAGTGGGTTTGGGATGGCTACACCTTC	CAWSAQWVWDGYTF
TRBV5-1	18	NA	TRBJ1-2	few	TGCGCCAGCACCCAGCTTGGACATAAGTGGGACTCTAACTATGGCTACACCTTC	CASTQLGHKWDSNYGYTF
TRBV6-6	11	NA	TRBJ2-7	NA	TGTGCCAGCAGTCTTCGATTAGAGCAGTACTTC	CASSLRLEQYF
TRBV18	14	TRBD1	TRBJ1-1	NA	TGTGCCAGCTCACGTTTGGGACAGGGGGCTGAAACTTTCTTT	CASSRLGQGAETFF
TRBV6-1	16	NA	TRBJ2-7	few	TGTGCCAGCAGTGAAGAGGGACAACAGGGCGCCTACGAGCAGTACTTC	CASSEEGQQGAYEQYF
TRBV6-1	14	NA	TRBJ2-7	few	TGTGCCAGCAGTGAACCGGGGATCTCCTACGAGCAGTACTTC	CASSEPGISYEQYF
TRBV6-6	15	NA	TRBJ1-2	few	TGTGCCAGCAGTTACTCGAGCCGCCGGGGACACAGTTACACCTTC	CASSYSSRRGHSYTF
TRBV5-6	14	NA	TRBJ1-1	NA	TGTGCCAGCAGCTTGGGGTCCGGGCACAACCGACCTTTCTTT	CASSLGSGHNRPFF
TRBV6-6	15	NA	TRBJ1-1	NA	TGTGCCAGCAGTTCACAAGCAGGGGTGAACACTGAAGCTTTCTTT	CASSSQAGVNTEAFF
TRBV7-8	16	NA	TRBJ2-5	NA	TGTGCCAGCAGCCCCCCGGTCAGACATATCCAAGAGACCCAGTACTTC	CASSPPVRHIQETQYF
TRBV18	12	NA	TRBJ1-5	few	TGTGCCAGCTCAAGGGCGAATCAGCCCCAGCATTTT	CASSRANQPQHF
TRBV9	14	NA	TRBJ1-1	few	TGTGCCAGCAGCGTAGAATTGGGCGGCACTGAAGCTTTCTTT	CASSVELGGTEAFF
TRBV19	15	NA	TRBJ1-4	NA	TGTGCCAGTAGTTTGGGGATTGCAACTAATGAAAAACTGTTTTTT	CASSLGIATNEKLFF
TRBV7-8	16	NA	TRBJ1-3	NA	TGTGCCAGCAGCTTTGTCCCATCTCTGACCGGAAACACCATATATTTT	CASSFVPSLTGNTIYF